The clone carrying this T cell receptor (beta chain) has a handful of counts. Its specificity is unknown. This entry belongs to a study of neurological immune-mediated disorders. Template-switch 5'RACE cDNA synthesis added a 10-nucleotide unique molecular identifier. TCRdb redid the calling of the 5' RACE reads with MiXCR, one entry per CDR3 protein. The repertoire includes tens of thousands of distinct CDR3 sequences, roughly 18% of them detected once, and approximately 15% sits in the top ten. Unsorted libraries were prepared from 2 million PBMCs held at -80 C. Study conclusions and caveats: The expanded clones of different subjects shared no CDR3 amino acid sequences (suggesting private repertoires in all groups). In HTLV-1-associated myelopathy, TCR clonal expansion was greatest, whereas multiple sclerosis had the least, falling below healthy controls.

This CDR3 has 15 residues. Germline V lookup: CDR1 SGHDN, CDR2 FVKESK. With 3 bases clipped from V and 4 bases from J, the junction kept 6 bases outside the gene matches. The sequencing sample was made of PBMCs. The rearrangement uses TRBV14 and TRBJ2-7, with 10 bases fitting TRBD1. This TCR was sampled from a middle-aged woman in good health. In DNA form, the CDR3 reads TGTGCCAGCAGCCAGGCCTGGGACAGGGGTTACGAGCAGTACTTC. Protein sequence: CASSQAWDRGYEQYF.